This TCR beta chain was captured by sequencing in a study of T-cell reconstitution after alpha-beta-depleted transplantation in children. Preparation of the TCRbeta library was carried out with unique molecular identifiers. MiXCR, applied by TCRdb to the PCR reads, yields one record per CDR3 protein. The data show about 260,000 distinct CDR3 sequences, 11% seen once. This clonotype has ten or more counts. The V and J ends lost 5 bases and 4 bases respectively, with 14 bases between them. The CDR3 is made up of 14 amino acids. The source material was peripheral blood, sampled 180 days after TCRalphabeta/CD19-depleted stem cell transplant. The TCR originated in a male patient aged 2-15 years who had a stem cell transplant for chronic granulomatous disease, so the T cells may come from the graft donor. The V gene is TRBV12-3 or TRBV12-4, the J gene TRBJ1-2; D call uncertain. CDR3 residues: CASSPRRSSYGYTF. CDR3 coding DNA: TGTGCCAGCAGTCCCCGAAGGAGCTCCTATGGCTACACCTTC.